Listed below are T cell receptor beta chains from one sample, sequenced in a study of blood T cell repertoires in COVID-19. Clones were read by immunoSEQ multiplex PCR, and TCRdb kept only the in-frame ones, dropping some. The sample carries about 190,000 clones, 70% to 80% recorded once. The sample comprised peripheral blood. The receptors were sampled from a woman between 50 and 59 years old with acute or convalescent COVID-19. Both conserved end residues are part of each CDR3. A D gene is named only where the DNA matches it firmly. Size values are once, few and many counts, or a class for expanded clones, and some rows have none.

abundance: NA; d_gene: NA; v_gene: TRBV14; j_gene: TRBJ2-7; CDR3aa: CASSPDRRGEQYF; CDR3nt: TGTGCCAGCAGCCCGGACCGTAGGGGCGAGCAGTACTTC
abundance: NA; d_gene: TRBD1; v_gene: TRBV30; j_gene: TRBJ1-5; CDR3aa: CAWQGGLNQPQHF; CDR3nt: TGTGCCTGGCAGGGGGGCCTTAATCAGCCCCAGCATTTT
abundance: NA; d_gene: NA; v_gene: TRBV18; j_gene: TRBJ1-1; CDR3aa: CASSGGGSHRKMNTEAFF; CDR3nt: TGTGCCAGTTCGGGGGGCGGATCGCACCGAAAAATGAACACTGAAGCTTTCTTT
abundance: once; d_gene: TRBD1; v_gene: TRBV19; j_gene: TRBJ1-5; CDR3aa: CASTPTGGYLGNQPQHF; CDR3nt: TGTGCCAGTACCCCGACAGGGGGCTATCTAGGCAATCAGCCCCAGCATTTT
abundance: NA; d_gene: TRBD1; v_gene: TRBV30; j_gene: TRBJ1-2; CDR3aa: CAWRLGTGRNYGYTF; CDR3nt: TGTGCCTGGAGACTCGGGACAGGGAGAAACTATGGCTACACCTTC
abundance: NA; d_gene: TRBD2; v_gene: TRBV5-4; j_gene: TRBJ2-7; CDR3aa: CASSLGLAGGAYEQYF; CDR3nt: TGTGCCAGCAGTCTGGGACTAGCGGGAGGGGCGTACGAGCAGTACTTC
abundance: NA; d_gene: NA; v_gene: TRBV7-2; j_gene: TRBJ2-7; CDR3aa: CASTRSREYEQYF; CDR3nt: TGTGCCAGCACCCGATCCAGGGAATACGAGCAGTACTTC
abundance: NA; d_gene: TRBD2; v_gene: TRBV11-2; j_gene: TRBJ2-7; CDR3aa: CASSLDQRGFSSYEQYF; CDR3nt: TGTGCCAGCAGCTTAGATCAGCGGGGGTTCTCCTCCTACGAGCAGTACTTC
abundance: NA; d_gene: TRBD1; v_gene: TRBV12-3/TRBV12-4; j_gene: TRBJ1-2; CDR3aa: CASRDRAGYTF; CDR3nt: TGTGCCAGCAGAGACAGGGCTGGCTACACCTTC
abundance: NA; d_gene: NA; v_gene: TRBV29-1; j_gene: TRBJ2-3; CDR3aa: CSARGRPDTQYF; CDR3nt: TGCAGCGCCCGCGGCCGTCCAGATACGCAGTATTTT
abundance: NA; d_gene: TRBD1; v_gene: TRBV18; j_gene: TRBJ2-7; CDR3aa: CASSLLQGPFYEQYF; CDR3nt: TGTGCCAGCTCACTTCTACAGGGGCCCTTTTACGAGCAGTACTTC
abundance: NA; d_gene: TRBD1; v_gene: TRBV5-6; j_gene: TRBJ2-6; CDR3aa: CASSSDRGPGANVLTF; CDR3nt: TGTGCCAGCAGCTCTGACAGGGGCCCTGGGGCCAACGTCCTGACTTTC
abundance: NA; d_gene: TRBD2; v_gene: TRBV5-1; j_gene: TRBJ2-1; CDR3aa: CASSYGGREQFF; CDR3nt: TGCGCCAGCAGCTACGGGGGGAGAGAGCAGTTCTTC
abundance: NA; d_gene: TRBD2; v_gene: TRBV25-1; j_gene: TRBJ2-1; CDR3aa: CASRRTSGINEQFF; CDR3nt: TGTGCCAGCAGAAGGACTAGCGGGATCAATGAGCAGTTCTTC
abundance: NA; d_gene: TRBD1; v_gene: TRBV29-1; j_gene: TRBJ2-7; CDR3aa: CSVTKGTGNNYEQYF; CDR3nt: TGCAGCGTCACTAAGGGGACAGGGAATAACTACGAGCAGTACTTC
abundance: NA; d_gene: TRBD2; v_gene: TRBV7-2; j_gene: TRBJ2-2; CDR3aa: CASSPKTSGGLNTGELFF; CDR3nt: TGTGCCAGCAGCCCGAAGACTAGCGGGGGGTTGAACACCGGGGAGCTGTTTTTT
abundance: NA; d_gene: TRBD1; v_gene: TRBV18; j_gene: TRBJ1-5; CDR3aa: CASSPETGRQPQHF; CDR3nt: TGTGCCAGCTCACCCGAGACAGGGCGTCAGCCCCAGCATTTT
abundance: NA; d_gene: NA; v_gene: TRBV24-1; j_gene: TRBJ2-3; CDR3aa: CAITDSFTDTQYF; CDR3nt: TGTGCCATTACGGACTCCTTCACAGATACGCAGTATTTT
abundance: NA; d_gene: TRBD1; v_gene: TRBV2; j_gene: TRBJ2-7; CDR3aa: CASRDVGQVSYEQYF; CDR3nt: TGTGCCAGCCGGGACGTGGGACAGGTCTCCTACGAGCAGTACTTC
abundance: NA; d_gene: NA; v_gene: TRBV28; j_gene: TRBJ1-4; CDR3aa: CASRLTGPSTRNEKLFF; CDR3nt: TGTGCCAGCAGGCTGACAGGTCCTTCCACACGTAATGAAAAACTGTTTTTT
abundance: NA; d_gene: NA; v_gene: TRBV6-5; j_gene: TRBJ2-3; CDR3aa: CATTGPASGTDTQYF; CDR3nt: TGTGCCACCACTGGCCCGGCTAGCGGCACAGATACGCAGTATTTT
abundance: NA; d_gene: NA; v_gene: TRBV3-1/TRBV3-2; j_gene: TRBJ1-5; CDR3aa: CASSLGGQPQHF; CDR3nt: TGTGCCAGCAGCTTGGGAGGTCAGCCCCAGCATTTT
abundance: NA; d_gene: TRBD2; v_gene: TRBV27; j_gene: TRBJ2-1; CDR3aa: CASSLYPGTSGRNEQFF; CDR3nt: TGTGCCAGCAGTTTATATCCCGGGACTAGCGGGAGGAATGAGCAGTTCTTC
abundance: NA; d_gene: NA; v_gene: TRBV29-1; j_gene: TRBJ1-2; CDR3aa: CSVEDQDTIYGYTF; CDR3nt: TGCAGCGTTGAAGATCAGGACACGATCTATGGCTACACCTTC
abundance: NA; d_gene: TRBD1; v_gene: TRBV6-6; j_gene: TRBJ2-5; CDR3aa: CASTTRQGGETQYF; CDR3nt: TGTGCCAGCACAACCCGACAGGGCGGGGAGACCCAGTACTTC
abundance: NA; d_gene: NA; v_gene: TRBV5-1; j_gene: TRBJ2-7; CDR3aa: CASSLFPTAAYEQYF; CDR3nt: TGCGCCAGCAGTCTCTTCCCGACAGCCGCGTACGAGCAGTACTTC
abundance: NA; d_gene: NA; v_gene: TRBV6-6; j_gene: TRBJ2-3; CDR3aa: CASSTSGDTQYF; CDR3nt: TGTGCCAGCAGTACCTCAGGAGATACGCAGTATTTT
abundance: NA; d_gene: TRBD1; v_gene: TRBV29-1; j_gene: TRBJ2-2; CDR3aa: CSARDRVPGELFF; CDR3nt: TGCAGCGCACGGGACAGGGTACCCGGGGAGCTGTTTTTT